This T cell receptor beta chain emerged from a study of blood T cells in healthy people across ages. The study, taken as a whole, reports: Unsorted PBMCs ruled out conclusive naive versus antigen-experienced comparison. Expanded clonotype changes were possibly confounded by unknown donor CMV status.

The CDR3 totals 14 residues. Germline CDR1 MNHNY, CDR2 SVGAGI (reference sequence). Using a J-beta primer mix together with a sample-barcoded 5' primer, a second PCR was run for roughly 7 to 12 cycles. From each sample, at least 2.5 million paired-end reads containing CDR3 were obtained. TCRdb used MiXCR to reprocess the 5' RACE reads, holding one entry per CDR3 protein. The table includes about 1,600,000 distinct CDR3 sequences, approximately 38% detected once. This clonotype turned up a few times. Antigen: not known. A junction boundary mismatches the germline segment, possibly from a read error. Sequencing was performed on blood. The TCR originated in a woman aged 18-35 years in good health. The rearrangement uses TRBV6-6 and TRBJ1-2; a weak D match, TRBD1 (5 bases). CDR3 sequence: CATAKGRTNYGYTF. In DNA form, the CDR3 reads TGTGCCACCGCGAAGGGACGGACTAATTATGGCTACACCTTC.